Here is one TCR beta chain with its context. This sample stems from a study of blood T cell repertoires in COVID-19. Study-wide background: Sample material is recorded as cDNA or gDNA derived from T cells, B-cell-depleted T cells, or PBMCs.

Germline-derived CDR1 and CDR2 are SGHKS and YYEKEE (reference sequence). This CDR3 comprises 13 residues. The V end lost 0 bases, the J end lost 1 base, and 4 bases lay between the germline ends. Original methodology: It was from reference gene primer amplification that nucleated cell counts were estimated. The assay was immunoSEQ multiplex PCR, and TCRdb's table has in-frame clones only and misses some. The V and J calls and the clone size are those of that table, but D and trimming were determined from the DNA. The sample has tens of thousands of clones, more than 70% seen once. The genes are TRBV5-5 and TRBJ1-1; D call uncertain. This clonotype was obtained from a human donor in a cohort sampled during active COVID-19. The sequenced material came from peripheral blood. CDR3 residues: CASSLDWNTEAFF. CDR3 nucleotides: TGTGCCAGCAGCTTGGACTGGAACACTGAAGCTTTCTTT.